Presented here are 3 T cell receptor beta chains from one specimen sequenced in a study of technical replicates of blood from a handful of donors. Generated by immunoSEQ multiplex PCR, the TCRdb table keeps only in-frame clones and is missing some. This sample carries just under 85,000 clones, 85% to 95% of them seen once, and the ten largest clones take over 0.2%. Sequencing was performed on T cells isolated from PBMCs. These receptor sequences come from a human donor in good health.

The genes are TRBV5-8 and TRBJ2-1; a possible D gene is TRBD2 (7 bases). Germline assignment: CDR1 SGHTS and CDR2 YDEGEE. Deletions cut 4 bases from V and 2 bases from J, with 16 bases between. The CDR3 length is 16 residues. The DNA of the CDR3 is TGTGCCAGCAGCCCTCTTACAGGGAGGGCCTACAATGAGCAGTTCTTC. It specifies CASSPLTGRAYNEQFF.

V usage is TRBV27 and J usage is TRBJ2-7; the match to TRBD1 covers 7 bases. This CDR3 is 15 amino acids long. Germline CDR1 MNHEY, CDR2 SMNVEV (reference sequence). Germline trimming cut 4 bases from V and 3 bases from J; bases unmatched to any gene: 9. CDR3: CASSSLGTADYEQYF. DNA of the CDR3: TGTGCCAGCAGTTCCCTCGGGACAGCTGACTACGAGCAGTACTTC.

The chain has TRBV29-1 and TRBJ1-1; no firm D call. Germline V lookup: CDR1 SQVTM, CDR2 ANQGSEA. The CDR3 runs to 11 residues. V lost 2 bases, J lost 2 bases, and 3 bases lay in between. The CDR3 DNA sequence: TGCAGCGTTGAACTTAACACTGAAGCTTTCTTT. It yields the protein CSVELNTEAFF.